The entry below describes one T cell receptor beta chain. The antigen is undetermined. This sample stems from a study of vaccination effects on CD4 cells after COVID-19. The assay was immunoSEQ multiplex PCR, and TCRdb's table has in-frame clones only and misses some. In the table there are more than 65,000 clones, around 81% of which are singletons. ViraFEST used viral peptide pools to expand antigen-specific CD4+ T cells before sequencing. Following an approximately ten-day culture, CD4+ T cells were purified. Participants were vaccinated with two doses of either the BNT162b2 or mRNA-1273 vaccine. People in the vaccine group had not been infected with SARS-CoV-2 before, and their nucleocapsid antibodies were negative. Germline assignment: CDR1 SGHRS and CDR2 YFSETQ. This CDR3 is built from 12 residues. With 6 bases removed from V and 6 bases from J, the gap between germline ends came to 9 bases. Points from the study as a whole: Marked clonal contraction was seen in infection- and vaccine-induced clones late after vaccination.

Sample: CD4+ T cells from PBMCs cultured with HCoV-229E spike peptides, taken after COVID-19 vaccination. This receptor was taken from a human donor who received a COVID-19 vaccine. The rearrangement links TRBV5-1 to TRBJ2-2; D perhaps matches TRBD2 (6 bases). DNA of the CDR3: TGCGCCAGCACCCGGGACTCCGGGGAGCTGTTTTTT. Its protein is CASTRDSGELFF.